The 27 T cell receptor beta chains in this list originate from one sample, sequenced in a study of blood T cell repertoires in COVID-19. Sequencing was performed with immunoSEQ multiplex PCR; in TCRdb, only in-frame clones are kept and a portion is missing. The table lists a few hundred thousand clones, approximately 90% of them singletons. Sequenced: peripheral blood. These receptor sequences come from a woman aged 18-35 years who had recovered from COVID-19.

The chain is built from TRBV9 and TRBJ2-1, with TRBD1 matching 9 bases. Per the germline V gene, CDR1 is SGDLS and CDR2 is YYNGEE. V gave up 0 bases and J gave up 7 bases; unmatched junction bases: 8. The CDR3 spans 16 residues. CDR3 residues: CASSVASGQGGNEQFF. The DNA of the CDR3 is TGTGCCAGCAGCGTAGCGTCGGGACAGGGAGGGAATGAGCAGTTCTTC. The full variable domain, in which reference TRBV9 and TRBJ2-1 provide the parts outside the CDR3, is DSGVTQTPKHLITATGQRVTLRCSPRSGDLSVYWYQQSLDQGLQFLIQYYNGEERAKGNILERFSAQQFPDLHSELNLSSLELGDSALYFCASSVASGQGGNEQFFGPGTRLTVL.

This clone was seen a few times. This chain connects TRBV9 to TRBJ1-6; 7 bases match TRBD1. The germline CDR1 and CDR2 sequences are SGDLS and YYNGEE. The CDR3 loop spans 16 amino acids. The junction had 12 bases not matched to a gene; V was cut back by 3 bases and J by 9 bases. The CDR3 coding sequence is TGTGCCAGCAGCGAAAGAGGAACAGGGGTGACTTCACCCCTCCACTTT. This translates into CASSERGTGVTSPLHF.

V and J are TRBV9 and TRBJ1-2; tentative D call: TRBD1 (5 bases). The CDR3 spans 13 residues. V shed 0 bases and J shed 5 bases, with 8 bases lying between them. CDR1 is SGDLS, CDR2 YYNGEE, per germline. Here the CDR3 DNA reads TGTGCCAGCAGCGTAGCGGGGGGGTATGGCTACACCTTC. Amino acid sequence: CASSVAGGYGYTF.

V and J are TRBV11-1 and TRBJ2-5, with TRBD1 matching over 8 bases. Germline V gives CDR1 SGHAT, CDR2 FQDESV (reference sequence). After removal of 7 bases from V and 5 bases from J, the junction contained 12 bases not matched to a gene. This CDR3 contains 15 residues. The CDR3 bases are TGTGCCAGCACCCCCGGGACAGGATCTTGGGAGACCCAGTACTTC. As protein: CASTPGTGSWETQYF.

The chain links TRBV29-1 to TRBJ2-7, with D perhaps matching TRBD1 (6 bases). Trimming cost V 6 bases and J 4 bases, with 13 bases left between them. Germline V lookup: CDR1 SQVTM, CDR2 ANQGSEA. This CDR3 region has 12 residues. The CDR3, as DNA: TGCAGCGTCGGACAGTTATGGTACGAGCAGTACTTC. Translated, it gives CSVGQLWYEQYF.

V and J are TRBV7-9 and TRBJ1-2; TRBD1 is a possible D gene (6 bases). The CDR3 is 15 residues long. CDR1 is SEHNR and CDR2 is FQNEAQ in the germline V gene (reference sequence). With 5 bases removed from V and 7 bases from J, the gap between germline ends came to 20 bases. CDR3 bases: TGTGCCAGCAGCCTCAGGGGAGGGGGGCACAGTGGCTACACCTTC. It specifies CASSLRGGGHSGYTF. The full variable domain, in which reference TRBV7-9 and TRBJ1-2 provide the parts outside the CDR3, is DTGVSQNPRHKITKRGQNVTFRCDPISEHNRLYWYRQTLGQGPEFLTYFQNEAQLEKSRLLSDRFSAERPKGSFSTLEIQRTEQGDSAMYLCASSLRGGGHSGYTFGSGTRLTVV.

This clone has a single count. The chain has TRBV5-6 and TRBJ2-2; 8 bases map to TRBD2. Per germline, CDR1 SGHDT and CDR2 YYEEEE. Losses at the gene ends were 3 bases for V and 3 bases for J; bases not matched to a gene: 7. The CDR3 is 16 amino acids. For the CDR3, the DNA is TGTGCCAGCAGCTCCGGACAGCGGGAGTACACCGGGGAGCTGTTTTTT. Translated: CASSSGQREYTGELFF.

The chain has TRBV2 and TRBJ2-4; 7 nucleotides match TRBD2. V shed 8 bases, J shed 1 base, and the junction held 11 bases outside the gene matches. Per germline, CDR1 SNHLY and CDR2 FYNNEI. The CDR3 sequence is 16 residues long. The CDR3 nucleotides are TGTGCCAGCCGATCCACGGGACTATTGGCCAAAAACATTCAGTACTTC. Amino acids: CASRSTGLLAKNIQYF.

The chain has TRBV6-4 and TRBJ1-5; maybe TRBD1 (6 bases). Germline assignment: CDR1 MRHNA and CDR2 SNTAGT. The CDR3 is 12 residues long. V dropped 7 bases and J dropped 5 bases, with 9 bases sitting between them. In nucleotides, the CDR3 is TGTGCCAGCAACACAGGGCATCAGCCCCAGCATTTT. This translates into CASNTGHQPQHF.

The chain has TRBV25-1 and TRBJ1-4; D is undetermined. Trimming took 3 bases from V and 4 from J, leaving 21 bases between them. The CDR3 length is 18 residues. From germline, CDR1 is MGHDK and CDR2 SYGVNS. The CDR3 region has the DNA TGTGCCAGCAGTGACCTCTCGACGGCGGCAGCAGATAATGAAAAACTGTTTTTT. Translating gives CASSDLSTAAADNEKLFF.

CDR3 loop: CASSGTQGNTIYF. CDR3 sequence (DNA): TGTGCCAGCTCCGGGACACAGGGAAACACCATATATTTT. The V and J genes are TRBV19 and TRBJ1-3; D might be TRBD1 (6 bases). In germline, CDR1 is LNHDA, CDR2 SQIVND (reference sequence). The CDR3 consists of 13 residues. V shed 9 bases and J shed 4 bases, with 13 bases lying between them.

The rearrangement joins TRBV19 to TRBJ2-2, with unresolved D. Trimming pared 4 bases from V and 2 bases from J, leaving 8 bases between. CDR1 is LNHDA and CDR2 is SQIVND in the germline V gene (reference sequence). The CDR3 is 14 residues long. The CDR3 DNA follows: TGTGCCAGTAGTACGCGGTTCAACACCGGGGAGCTGTTTTTT. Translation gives CASSTRFNTGELFF.

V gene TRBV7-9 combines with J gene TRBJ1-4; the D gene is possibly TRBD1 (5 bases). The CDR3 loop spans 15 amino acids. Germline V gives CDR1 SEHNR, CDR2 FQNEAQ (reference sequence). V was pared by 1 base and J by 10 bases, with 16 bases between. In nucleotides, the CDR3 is TGTGCCAGCAGCTTAGGGGCAGGGCCGAAGGGAAAACTGTTTTTT. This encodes CASSLGAGPKGKLFF.

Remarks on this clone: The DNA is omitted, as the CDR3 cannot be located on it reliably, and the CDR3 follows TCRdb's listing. The CDR3: CASRLVGWGKGSERDLGELFF. The chain employs TRBV12-2 and TRBJ2-2; the D call of TRBD2 is as the table states it, not checked on the DNA. TRBV12-2 counts as a pseudogene. The CDR3 is made up of 21 amino acids, end residues included.

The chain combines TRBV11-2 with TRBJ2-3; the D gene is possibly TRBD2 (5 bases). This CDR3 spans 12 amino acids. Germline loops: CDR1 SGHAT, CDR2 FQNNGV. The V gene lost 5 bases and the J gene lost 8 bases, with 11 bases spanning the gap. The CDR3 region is CASSRAASTQYF. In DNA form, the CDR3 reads TGTGCCAGCAGCAGAGCGGCCTCTACGCAGTATTTT.

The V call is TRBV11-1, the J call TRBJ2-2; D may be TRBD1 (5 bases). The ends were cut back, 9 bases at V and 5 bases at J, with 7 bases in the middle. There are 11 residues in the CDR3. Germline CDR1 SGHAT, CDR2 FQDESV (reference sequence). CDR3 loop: CASQGTGELFF. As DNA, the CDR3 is TGTGCCAGTCAGGGTACCGGGGAGCTGTTTTTT.

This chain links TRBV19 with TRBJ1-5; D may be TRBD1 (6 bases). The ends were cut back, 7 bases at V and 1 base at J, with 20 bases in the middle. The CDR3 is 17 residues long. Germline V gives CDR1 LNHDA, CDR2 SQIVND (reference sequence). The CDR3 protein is CASTVVGGAGSNQPQHF. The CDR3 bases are TGTGCCAGTACCGTGGTAGGGGGGGCCGGGAGCAATCAGCCCCAGCATTTT.

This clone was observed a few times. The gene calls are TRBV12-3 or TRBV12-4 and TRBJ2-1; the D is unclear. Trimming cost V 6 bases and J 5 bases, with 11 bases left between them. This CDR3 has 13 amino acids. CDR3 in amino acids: CASSRTVNNEQFF. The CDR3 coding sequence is TGTGCCAGCAGCCGTACAGTCAACAATGAGCAGTTCTTC.

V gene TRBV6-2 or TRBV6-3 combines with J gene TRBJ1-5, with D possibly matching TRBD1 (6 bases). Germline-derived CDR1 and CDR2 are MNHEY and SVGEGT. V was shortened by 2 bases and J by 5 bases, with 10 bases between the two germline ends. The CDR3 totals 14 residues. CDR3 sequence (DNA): TGTGCCAGCAGTTACGGGGGCAGTTATCAGCCCCAGCATTTT. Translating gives CASSYGGSYQPQHF.

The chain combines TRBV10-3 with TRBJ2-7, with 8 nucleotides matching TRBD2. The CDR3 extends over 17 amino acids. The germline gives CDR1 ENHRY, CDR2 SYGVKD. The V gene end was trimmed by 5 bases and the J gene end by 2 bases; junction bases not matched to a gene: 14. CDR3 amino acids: CAISTRNLKRETYEQYF. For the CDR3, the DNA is TGTGCCATCAGTACCAGGAATCTCAAGCGGGAGACCTACGAGCAGTACTTC.

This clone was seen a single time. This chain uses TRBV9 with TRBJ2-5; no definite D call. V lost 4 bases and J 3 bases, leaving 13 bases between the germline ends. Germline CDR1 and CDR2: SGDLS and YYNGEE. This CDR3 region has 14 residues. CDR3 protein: CASSSPLREETQYF. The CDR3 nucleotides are TGTGCCAGCAGCTCCCCCCTCCGGGAAGAGACCCAGTACTTC.

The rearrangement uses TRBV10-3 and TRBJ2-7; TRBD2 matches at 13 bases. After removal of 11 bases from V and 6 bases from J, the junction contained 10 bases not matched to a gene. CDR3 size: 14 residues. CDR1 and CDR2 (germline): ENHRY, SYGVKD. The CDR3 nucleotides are TGTGCCTCCACCGGAGGACTAGCGGGAGTCGAGCAGTACTTC. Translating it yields CASTGGLAGVEQYF.

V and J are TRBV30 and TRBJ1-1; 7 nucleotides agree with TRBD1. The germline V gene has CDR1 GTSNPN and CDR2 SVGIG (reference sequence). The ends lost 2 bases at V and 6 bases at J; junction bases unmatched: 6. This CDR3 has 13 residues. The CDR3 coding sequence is TGTGCCTGGAGTATAACAGGGGTGGCTGAAGCTTTCTTT. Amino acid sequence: CAWSITGVAEAFF. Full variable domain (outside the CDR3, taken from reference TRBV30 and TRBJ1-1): SQTIHQWPATLVQPVGSPLSLECTVEGTSNPNLYWYRQAAGRGLQLLFYSVGIGQISSEVPQNLSASRPQDRQFILSSKKLLLSDSGFYLCAWSITGVAEAFFGQGTRLTVV.

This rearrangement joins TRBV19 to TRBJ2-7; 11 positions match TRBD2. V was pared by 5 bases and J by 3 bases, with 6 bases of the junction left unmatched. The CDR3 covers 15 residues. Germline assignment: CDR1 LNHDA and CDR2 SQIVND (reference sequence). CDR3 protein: CASSPTTSGSYEQYF. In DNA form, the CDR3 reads TGTGCCAGTAGTCCCACAACTAGCGGGAGCTACGAGCAGTACTTC.

The CDR3 region is CASVTWTELSGANVLTF. For the CDR3, the DNA is TGTGCCAGCGTAACCTGGACTGAACTTTCTGGGGCCAACGTCCTGACTTTC. The chain couples TRBV2 to TRBJ2-6; D perhaps matches TRBD2 (5 bases). In germline, CDR1 is SNHLY, CDR2 FYNNEI. The V gene lost 8 bases and the J gene lost 1 base, with 18 bases spanning the gap. The CDR3 length is 17 residues. The full variable domain, completed using reference TRBV2 and TRBJ2-6, is EPEVTQTPSHQVTQMGQEVILRCVPISNHLYFYWYRQILGQKVEFLVSFYNNEISEKSEIFDDQFSVERPDGSNFTLKIRSTKLEDSAMYFCASVTWTELSGANVLTFGAGSRLTVL.

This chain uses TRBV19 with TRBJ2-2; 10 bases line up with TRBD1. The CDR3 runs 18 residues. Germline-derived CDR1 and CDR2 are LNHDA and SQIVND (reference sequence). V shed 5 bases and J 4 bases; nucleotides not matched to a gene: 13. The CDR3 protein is CASSFIRGQGPATGELFF. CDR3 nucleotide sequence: TGTGCCAGTAGTTTCATTAGGGGACAGGGGCCTGCCACCGGGGAGCTGTTTTTT.

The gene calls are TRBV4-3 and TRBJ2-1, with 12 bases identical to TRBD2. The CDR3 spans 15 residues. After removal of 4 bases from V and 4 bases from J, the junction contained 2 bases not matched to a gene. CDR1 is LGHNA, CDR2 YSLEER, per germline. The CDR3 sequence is CASSPTSGSYNEQFF. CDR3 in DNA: TGCGCCAGCAGCCCGACTAGCGGGAGTTACAATGAGCAGTTCTTC.